This T cell receptor (beta chain) originates from a study of tumor and adjacent non-tumor tissue in lung cancer. The wider study: About 4.17 million productive TCRbeta reads were obtained per sample on average.

The template was RNA from unsorted bulk tissue. More than 3 cm separated this lung sample from the edge of the tumor. A remark on this clonotype: As yet, its antigen is unknown. The germline gene is not matched at one end of the junction; a read error may be the cause.

The CDR3 loop spans 13 amino acids. The study, taken as a whole, reports: Tumor tissue had significantly higher TCR diversity than normal lung. In normal lung, the top 100 clones were significantly more dominant than in tumor.

Three rounds of nested PCR, following a modified ARM-PCR protocol, produced the TCRbeta library. TCRdb used MiXCR to reprocess the multiplex PCR reads, holding one entry per CDR3 protein. The data show 80,000 to 100,000 distinct CDR3 sequences, roughly 80% seen once. This TCR came from a man between 60 and 70 years old with small cell lung cancer. Input material: distant non-tumor lung tissue. The rearrangement links TRBV12-3 or TRBV12-4 to TRBJ2-3; tentative D call: TRBD1 (6 bases). The CDR3 nucleotides are TGTGTCAGCAGTTTTGGGGGCGGAGATACGCAGTATTTT. Protein sequence: CVSSFGGGDTQYF.